This T cell receptor (beta chain) stems from a study of CD8 T cells in ankylosing spondylitis. Study-wide points: Significantly higher representation of disease-linked clones was reported for matched ankylosing spondylitis synovial fluid. Ankylosing spondylitis blood appeared to carry a characteristic TCR beta motif of several highly homologous variants.

Regarding this clonotype: As yet, its antigen is unknown.

TCRdb recomputed calls from the 5' RACE reads with MiXCR, one row per CDR3 protein. The table includes around 770,000 distinct CDR3 sequences, roughly 19% detected once. The germline CDR1 and CDR2 sequences are SGHTA and FQGTGA. J gave up 7 bases and V 5 bases, and 7 bases lay outside the gene matches. CDR3 length equals 16 residues. This TCR derives from a male donor with ankylosing spondylitis. V and J are TRBV7-3 and TRBJ2-1; TRBD2 agrees at 14 bases. Sequencing was done on a sample of blood, either unsorted or a sorted T cell fraction (not recorded which). The CDR3 DNA follows: TGTGCCAGCAGCGCGAAGGGACTAGCGGGGGTAAATGAGCAGTTCTTC. This translates into CASSAKGLAGVNEQFF.